The text below deals with one T cell receptor beta chain. This table comes from immunoSEQ multiplex PCR, and its TCRdb copy is limited to in-frame clones, with some not included. Of about 190,000 clones in the sample, more than 75% were seen once. V shed 2 bases and J 4 bases; nucleotides not matched to a gene: 5. The CDR3 extends over 15 amino acids. Germline V lookup: CDR1 LGHDT, CDR2 YNNKEL (reference sequence). This record belongs to a study of blood T cell repertoires in COVID-19. The TCR originated in a woman aged 55-70 years with COVID-19, enrolled during active disease. Input material: peripheral blood. The rearrangement links TRBV3-1 (or the pseudogene TRBV3-2) to TRBJ2-1; 7 bases line up with TRBD2. The CDR3 loop is CASSQPAGPYNEQFF. Here the CDR3 DNA reads TGTGCCAGCAGCCAACCAGCGGGACCTTACAATGAGCAGTTCTTC.